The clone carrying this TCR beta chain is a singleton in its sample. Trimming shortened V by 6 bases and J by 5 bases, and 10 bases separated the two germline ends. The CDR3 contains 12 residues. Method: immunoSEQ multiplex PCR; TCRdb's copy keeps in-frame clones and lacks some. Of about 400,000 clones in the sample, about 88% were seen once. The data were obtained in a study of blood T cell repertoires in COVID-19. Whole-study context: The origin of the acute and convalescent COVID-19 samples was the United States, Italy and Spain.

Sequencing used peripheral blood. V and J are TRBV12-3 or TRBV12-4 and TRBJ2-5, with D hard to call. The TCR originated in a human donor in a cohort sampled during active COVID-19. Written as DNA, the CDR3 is TGTGCCAGCAGCCCTTTCGGGGAGACCCAGTACTTC. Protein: CASSPFGETQYF.